These T cell receptor beta chains were read from a single sample in a study of T cell repertoires in cytomegalovirus infection. One entry per CDR3 protein, called by TCRdb with MiXCR from the reads. Among about 260,000 distinct CDR3 sequences listed, roughly 10% were seen once. The specimen was PBMCs. Source of these receptors: a human donor in good health (CMV status not recorded). Some clones in this sample may be carry-over from other donors' samples. Each CDR3 is given with its conserved first and last residue. The order of the fields is clone size, D gene, V gene, J gene, CDR3 protein, CDR3 DNA. D genes are given only for firm matches. Some rows mark clone size as missing; the rest say once, few, many or name a class of expanded clone.

abundance: few
d_gene: TRBD1
v_gene: TRBV3-1
j_gene: TRBJ1-6
CDR3aa: CASSPLRTGGEWSLHF
CDR3nt: TGTGCCAGCAGCCCACTCAGGACAGGGGGCGAATGGTCTCTCCACTTT

abundance: many
d_gene: TRBD1
v_gene: TRBV5-1
j_gene: TRBJ2-2
CDR3aa: CASSLGQGTTGELFF
CDR3nt: TGCGCCAGCAGCTTGGGACAGGGGACCACCGGGGAGCTGTTTTTT

abundance: .
d_gene: .
v_gene: TRBV7-2
j_gene: TRBJ1-3
CDR3aa: CASSPGGSSGNTIYF
CDR3nt: TGTGCCAGCAGCCCAGGAGGGAGCTCTGGAAACACCATATATTTT

abundance: .
d_gene: TRBD2
v_gene: TRBV20-1
j_gene: TRBJ2-7
CDR3aa: CSADGLAGHYEQYF
CDR3nt: TGCAGTGCTGACGGACTAGCGGGGCACTACGAGCAGTACTTC

abundance: .
d_gene: TRBD2
v_gene: TRBV7-9
j_gene: TRBJ2-2
CDR3aa: CASSLGSGTNTGELFF
CDR3nt: TGTGCCAGCAGCTTAGGGAGCGGGACGAACACCGGGGAGCTGTTTTTT

abundance: many
d_gene: .
v_gene: TRBV11-2
j_gene: TRBJ1-2
CDR3aa: CASILLRGTKQVYGYTF
CDR3nt: TGTGCCAGCATCCTCCTGCGCGGGACCAAACAAGTATATGGCTACACCTTC

abundance: many
d_gene: .
v_gene: TRBV20-1
j_gene: TRBJ2-3
CDR3aa: CSAGHWASTDTQYF
CDR3nt: TGCAGTGCTGGACATTGGGCTAGCACAGATACGCAGTATTTT

abundance: .
d_gene: TRBD2
v_gene: TRBV6-2/TRBV6-3
j_gene: TRBJ2-7
CDR3aa: CASKLEAGGPYEQYF
CDR3nt: TGTGCCAGCAAGCTAGAGGCGGGAGGGCCCTACGAGCAGTACTTC

abundance: many
d_gene: TRBD1
v_gene: TRBV6-2/TRBV6-3
j_gene: TRBJ2-1
CDR3aa: CASKGAGEQFF
CDR3nt: TGTGCCAGCAAGGGGGCCGGTGAGCAGTTCTTC

abundance: many
d_gene: .
v_gene: TRBV7-2
j_gene: TRBJ1-6
CDR3aa: CASSLVVGDSPLHF
CDR3nt: TGTGCCAGCAGCTTAGTTGTGGGAGATTCACCCCTCCACTTT

abundance: many
d_gene: .
v_gene: TRBV7-2
j_gene: TRBJ1-2
CDR3aa: CASSSSWGYYGYTF
CDR3nt: TGTGCCAGCAGCTCTTCGTGGGGGTACTATGGCTACACCTTC